The rows below give T cell receptor beta chains drawn from one sample of a study of T cell repertoires in cytomegalovirus infection. Each CDR3 protein is one row after TCRdb ran MiXCR on the reads. The sample includes 150,000 to 200,000 distinct CDR3 sequences, approximately 15% of them seen just once. Sequencing was done on a sample of PBMCs. The source of these receptors is a human donor in good health (CMV status not recorded). Some clones in this sample may be carry-over from other donors' samples. The CDR3 runs from the conserved cysteine through the conserved F or W. A D gene is named only where the DNA matches it firmly. The size of a clone is reported for some rows only, either as once, few or many, or as a class for expanded clones.

CDR3 length: 11
clone size: many
D gene: .
V gene: TRBV20-1
J gene: TRBJ1-2
CDR3 protein: CSAPDLSGYTF
CDR3 DNA: TGCAGTGCTCCCGACTTAAGTGGCTACACCTTC

CDR3 length: 12
clone size: many
D gene: .
V gene: TRBV29-1
J gene: TRBJ2-3
CDR3 protein: CSGTGSTDTQYF
CDR3 DNA: TGCAGCGGAACAGGGAGCACAGATACGCAGTATTTT

CDR3 length: 13
clone size: .
D gene: .
V gene: TRBV2
J gene: TRBJ1-1
CDR3 protein: CASSEAGGTEAFF
CDR3 DNA: TGTGCCAGCAGTGAGGCAGGCGGGACTGAAGCTTTCTTT

CDR3 length: 14
clone size: many
D gene: TRBD2
V gene: TRBV7-2
J gene: TRBJ2-5
CDR3 protein: CASSNSGGQETQYF
CDR3 DNA: TGTGCCAGCAGCAATAGCGGGGGCCAAGAGACCCAGTACTTC

CDR3 length: 14
clone size: .
D gene: TRBD2
V gene: TRBV28
J gene: TRBJ2-7
CDR3 protein: CASSSGTRLYEQYF
CDR3 DNA: TGTGCCAGCAGTTCCGGGACTAGGCTCTACGAGCAGTACTTC

CDR3 length: 16
clone size: few
D gene: TRBD1
V gene: TRBV19
J gene: TRBJ2-1
CDR3 protein: CASSIRGQGGYNEQFF
CDR3 DNA: TGTGCCAGTAGTATAAGGGGACAGGGAGGCTACAATGAGCAGTTCTTC

CDR3 length: 16
clone size: many
D gene: .
V gene: TRBV7-6
J gene: TRBJ2-7
CDR3 protein: CASSFEGSSFPAEQYF
CDR3 DNA: TGTGCCAGCAGTTTTGAGGGCTCATCCTTCCCTGCCGAGCAGTACTTC

CDR3 length: 15
clone size: .
D gene: .
V gene: TRBV5-1
J gene: TRBJ2-7
CDR3 protein: CASGVTLQGVNEQYF
CDR3 DNA: TGCGCCAGCGGAGTAACCCTCCAGGGCGTCAACGAGCAGTACTTC

CDR3 length: 9
clone size: few
D gene: .
V gene: TRBV29-1
J gene: TRBJ1-2
CDR3 protein: CSVKCGYTF
CDR3 DNA: TGCAGCGTTAAATGTGGCTACACCTTC

CDR3 length: 21
clone size: many
D gene: .
V gene: TRBV7-8
J gene: TRBJ2-6
CDR3 protein: CASSFPRRLGLEYSGANVLTF
CDR3 DNA: TGTGCCAGCAGCTTCCCGAGGAGGTTAGGGTTAGAGTACTCTGGGGCCAACGTCCTGACTTTC

CDR3 length: 13
clone size: many
D gene: .
V gene: TRBV12-3/TRBV12-4
J gene: TRBJ1-1
CDR3 protein: CASSPAIMSEAFF
CDR3 DNA: TGTGCCAGCAGTCCCGCTATAATGTCTGAAGCTTTCTTT

CDR3 length: 12
clone size: many
D gene: .
V gene: TRBV7-9
J gene: TRBJ1-5
CDR3 protein: CASSGSNQPQHF
CDR3 DNA: TGTGCCAGCAGCGGGAGCAATCAGCCCCAGCATTTT

CDR3 length: 14
clone size: many
D gene: .
V gene: TRBV14
J gene: TRBJ2-5
CDR3 protein: CASSQEALVGTQYF
CDR3 DNA: TGTGCCAGCAGCCAAGAAGCACTAGTCGGGACCCAGTACTTC

CDR3 length: 14
clone size: few
D gene: .
V gene: TRBV7-2
J gene: TRBJ1-1
CDR3 protein: CASSLLLGGAEAFF
CDR3 DNA: TGTGCCAGCAGCTTATTATTAGGGGGGGCTGAAGCTTTCTTT

CDR3 length: 14
clone size: few
D gene: .
V gene: TRBV25-1
J gene: TRBJ1-6
CDR3 protein: CASSRDLYNSPLHF
CDR3 DNA: TGTGCCAGCAGCAGGGATCTATATAATTCACCCCTCCACTTT

CDR3 length: 20
clone size: many
D gene: TRBD2
V gene: TRBV7-4
J gene: TRBJ2-2
CDR3 protein: CASSFSGGVSVCVNTGELFF
CDR3 DNA: TGTGCCAGCAGCTTCAGCGGGGGGGTGTCTGTTTGTGTGAACACCGGGGAGCTGTTTTTT